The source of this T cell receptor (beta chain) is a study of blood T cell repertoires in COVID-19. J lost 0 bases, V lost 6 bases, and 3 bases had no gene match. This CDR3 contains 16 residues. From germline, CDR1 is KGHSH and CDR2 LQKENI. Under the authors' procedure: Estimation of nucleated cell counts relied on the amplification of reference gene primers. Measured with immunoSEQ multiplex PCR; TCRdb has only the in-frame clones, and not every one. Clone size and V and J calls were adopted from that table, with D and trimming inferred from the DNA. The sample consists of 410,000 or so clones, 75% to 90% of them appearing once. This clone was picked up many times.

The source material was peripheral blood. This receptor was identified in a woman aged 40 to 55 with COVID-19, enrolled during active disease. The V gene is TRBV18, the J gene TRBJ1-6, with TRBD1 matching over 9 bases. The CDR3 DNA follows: TGTGCCAGCTCGGACAGGGGTAGCTCCTATAATTCACCCCTCCACTTT. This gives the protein CASSDRGSSYNSPLHF.